This is a list of T cell receptor beta chains from one sample in a study of human T cells and chemical hapten exposure. Each CDR3 protein gets one entry after TCRdb re-called the RACE reads with MiXCR. The data hold approximately 370,000 distinct CDR3 sequences, with approximately 5% observed a single time. Sequencing used whole blood, obtained in connection with sensitization to the hapten diphenylcyclopropenone (DPC). The receptors shown here come from a woman aged 18-35 years with alopecia areata. Some clones in this sample may be carry-over from other donors' samples. CDR3s include the opening cysteine and the closing phenylalanine or tryptophan. Fields, in order: CDR3 length, D gene, V gene, J gene, clone size, CDR3 DNA, CDR3 protein. D genes are given only for firm matches. Size values are once, few and many counts, or a class for expanded clones, and some rows have none.

cdr3_length: 17; d_call: .; v_call: TRBV6-2/TRBV6-3; j_call: TRBJ1-2; clone_size: many; cdr3_nt: TGTGCCAGCAGTTACTCGAGTACGGGGGAGGTAAACTATGGCTACACCTTC; cdr3_aa: CASSYSSTGEVNYGYTF
cdr3_length: 15; d_call: TRBD1; v_call: TRBV20-1; j_call: TRBJ2-7; clone_size: .; cdr3_nt: TGCAGTGCTAGAGATTCGGACAGGGAGGTCCTCGAGCAGTACTTC; cdr3_aa: CSARDSDREVLEQYF
cdr3_length: 14; d_call: .; v_call: TRBV10-3; j_call: TRBJ2-7; clone_size: .; cdr3_nt: TGTGCCATCAGTGTTTCGGTCCTAAGGATGGAGCAGTACTTC; cdr3_aa: CAISVSVLRMEQYF
cdr3_length: 17; d_call: .; v_call: TRBV3-1; j_call: TRBJ2-3; clone_size: .; cdr3_nt: TGTGCCAGCAGCCAAGAAATGGGGGGCTCTTACACAGATACGCAGTATTTT; cdr3_aa: CASSQEMGGSYTDTQYF
cdr3_length: 13; d_call: .; v_call: TRBV6-2/TRBV6-3; j_call: TRBJ1-4; clone_size: many; cdr3_nt: TGTGCCACCCAGGTACGACGAGGGGAAAAACTGTTTTTT; cdr3_aa: CATQVRRGEKLFF
cdr3_length: 14; d_call: .; v_call: TRBV3-1; j_call: TRBJ2-5; clone_size: .; cdr3_nt: TGTGCCAGCAGCCAAGCGGGGGGCGCTGAGACCCAGTACTTC; cdr3_aa: CASSQAGGAETQYF
cdr3_length: 14; d_call: .; v_call: TRBV4-1; j_call: TRBJ1-1; clone_size: few; cdr3_nt: TGCGCCAGCAGCCAAGTGGCGGAGAACACTGAAGCTTTCTTT; cdr3_aa: CASSQVAENTEAFF
cdr3_length: 13; d_call: .; v_call: TRBV6-6; j_call: TRBJ1-4; clone_size: few; cdr3_nt: TGTGCCAGCATCGGACAGAATAATGAAAAACTGTTTTTT; cdr3_aa: CASIGQNNEKLFF
cdr3_length: 16; d_call: .; v_call: TRBV18; j_call: TRBJ1-1; clone_size: few; cdr3_nt: TGTGCCAGCTCACTCCGGACGAAGGCGGCGAACACTGAAGCTTTCTTT; cdr3_aa: CASSLRTKAANTEAFF
cdr3_length: 14; d_call: .; v_call: TRBV12-3/TRBV12-4; j_call: TRBJ1-2; clone_size: many; cdr3_nt: TGTGCCAGCAGTGGGGGCGGGGGTCCGCGCTTGTTCACCTTC; cdr3_aa: CASSGGGGPRLFTF
cdr3_length: 16; d_call: .; v_call: TRBV7-9; j_call: TRBJ2-1; clone_size: few; cdr3_nt: TGTGCCAGCAACAAGAGGGGCTCCGGGTCCTACAATGAGCAGTTCTTC; cdr3_aa: CASNKRGSGSYNEQFF
cdr3_length: 12; d_call: .; v_call: TRBV27; j_call: TRBJ2-7; clone_size: many; cdr3_nt: TGTGCCAGCGGGGATGGATCCTACGAGCAGTACTTC; cdr3_aa: CASGDGSYEQYF
cdr3_length: 13; d_call: .; v_call: TRBV12-3/TRBV12-4; j_call: TRBJ2-3; clone_size: many; cdr3_nt: TGTGCCAGCAGTTTGGGGGGGCAAGATACGCAGTATTTT; cdr3_aa: CASSLGGQDTQYF
cdr3_length: 14; d_call: TRBD1; v_call: TRBV5-1; j_call: TRBJ1-1; clone_size: many; cdr3_nt: TGCGCCAGCAGCCCTGGACAGGAGAACACTGAAGCTTTCTTT; cdr3_aa: CASSPGQENTEAFF
cdr3_length: 14; d_call: TRBD1; v_call: TRBV20-1; j_call: TRBJ2-5; clone_size: .; cdr3_nt: TGCAGTGCGAACAGGGGAACTCCTAAAGAGACCCAGTACTTC; cdr3_aa: CSANRGTPKETQYF
cdr3_length: 15; d_call: TRBD2; v_call: TRBV7-9; j_call: TRBJ2-7; clone_size: .; cdr3_nt: TGTGCCAGCAGCCCTCCGGGGAGGGTCTCCTACGAGCAGTACTTC; cdr3_aa: CASSPPGRVSYEQYF
cdr3_length: 15; d_call: .; v_call: TRBV6-4; j_call: TRBJ1-2; clone_size: many; cdr3_nt: TGTGCCAGCAGGACACAAAGGGCAGGCTTCTATGGCTACACCTTC; cdr3_aa: CASRTQRAGFYGYTF
cdr3_length: 14; d_call: .; v_call: TRBV7-9; j_call: TRBJ1-5; clone_size: many; cdr3_nt: TGTGCCAGCAGCTTAGGGGGTGTTGGGCAGCCCCAGCATTTT; cdr3_aa: CASSLGGVGQPQHF
cdr3_length: 15; d_call: .; v_call: TRBV12-3/TRBV12-4; j_call: TRBJ2-2; clone_size: .; cdr3_nt: TGTGCCAGCAGCTGGGACACAGGGTTTCCCGGGGAGCTGTTTTTT; cdr3_aa: CASSWDTGFPGELFF
cdr3_length: 14; d_call: .; v_call: TRBV20-1; j_call: TRBJ2-1; clone_size: few; cdr3_nt: TGCAGTGCTAGGCAGGCTAGCTCCTACAATGAGCAGTTCTTC; cdr3_aa: CSARQASSYNEQFF
cdr3_length: 12; d_call: .; v_call: TRBV5-1; j_call: TRBJ2-1; clone_size: many; cdr3_nt: TGCGCCAGCAGCTATGAGGGGACCGAGCAGTTCTTC; cdr3_aa: CASSYEGTEQFF
cdr3_length: 14; d_call: .; v_call: TRBV13; j_call: TRBJ2-5; clone_size: .; cdr3_nt: TGTGCCAGCAGCTTAGGGAGCAGGCAAGAGACCCAGTACTTC; cdr3_aa: CASSLGSRQETQYF
cdr3_length: 14; d_call: TRBD1; v_call: TRBV7-2; j_call: TRBJ1-1; clone_size: few; cdr3_nt: TGTGCCAGCAGCTCGACAGGGGTTCACACTGAAGCTTTCTTT; cdr3_aa: CASSSTGVHTEAFF
cdr3_length: 15; d_call: TRBD2; v_call: TRBV3-1; j_call: TRBJ2-6; clone_size: many; cdr3_nt: TGTGCCAGCAGCCAAGAGGGGACTAGGGCCAACGTCCTGACTTTC; cdr3_aa: CASSQEGTRANVLTF
cdr3_length: 15; d_call: TRBD1; v_call: TRBV4-3; j_call: TRBJ1-2; clone_size: .; cdr3_nt: TGCGCCAGCAGCCAAGTACAGGGGGAAAACTATGGCTACACCTTC; cdr3_aa: CASSQVQGENYGYTF
cdr3_length: 16; d_call: .; v_call: TRBV4-2; j_call: TRBJ1-2; clone_size: few; cdr3_nt: TGTGCCAGCAGCCAAGAGATGCCATATACTAACTATGGCTACACCTTC; cdr3_aa: CASSQEMPYTNYGYTF
cdr3_length: 18; d_call: TRBD1; v_call: TRBV7-9; j_call: TRBJ2-3; clone_size: many; cdr3_nt: TGTGCCAGCAGCTTAGAGGAGGCGGCGACAGGGTTGTCAGATACGCAGTATTTT; cdr3_aa: CASSLEEAATGLSDTQYF
cdr3_length: 11; d_call: .; v_call: TRBV12-3/TRBV12-4; j_call: TRBJ2-7; clone_size: many; cdr3_nt: TGTGCCAGCAGTTGGTCCTACGAGCAGTACTTC; cdr3_aa: CASSWSYEQYF
cdr3_length: 14; d_call: TRBD1; v_call: TRBV29-1; j_call: TRBJ2-1; clone_size: many; cdr3_nt: TGCAGCTTCCTTGAGGGACAGGGGGTCTATGAGCAGTTCTTC; cdr3_aa: CSFLEGQGVYEQFF
cdr3_length: 12; d_call: .; v_call: TRBV10-3; j_call: TRBJ1-6; clone_size: many; cdr3_nt: TGTGCCACCAACACGGACGGCTCACCCCTCCACTTT; cdr3_aa: CATNTDGSPLHF
cdr3_length: 13; d_call: .; v_call: TRBV6-5; j_call: TRBJ2-2; clone_size: few; cdr3_nt: TGTGCCAGCTCAAGTCGGGAGAACGGGGAGCTGTTTTTT; cdr3_aa: CASSSRENGELFF
cdr3_length: 15; d_call: .; v_call: TRBV7-2; j_call: TRBJ2-7; clone_size: .; cdr3_nt: TGTGCCAGCAGCTTAACTGCGACAGGCGACTACGAGCAGTACTTC; cdr3_aa: CASSLTATGDYEQYF
cdr3_length: 14; d_call: .; v_call: TRBV12-3/TRBV12-4; j_call: TRBJ1-5; clone_size: .; cdr3_nt: TGTGCCAGCATCCACGACACCCCCAATCAGCCCCAGCATTTT; cdr3_aa: CASIHDTPNQPQHF
cdr3_length: 13; d_call: .; v_call: TRBV2; j_call: TRBJ2-3; clone_size: few; cdr3_nt: TGTGTCTCAAGCCGGCGGCGCACAGATACGCAGTATTTT; cdr3_aa: CVSSRRRTDTQYF
cdr3_length: 15; d_call: .; v_call: TRBV19; j_call: TRBJ2-7; clone_size: .; cdr3_nt: TGTGCCAGTAGATCAATTGACAGCGACTCCTACGAGCAGTACTTC; cdr3_aa: CASRSIDSDSYEQYF
cdr3_length: 18; d_call: .; v_call: TRBV5-1; j_call: TRBJ1-6; clone_size: few; cdr3_nt: TGCGCCAGCAGCTTGCTTCTTCCCGGACAGCCCTATAATTCACCCCTCCACTTT; cdr3_aa: CASSLLLPGQPYNSPLHF
cdr3_length: 13; d_call: .; v_call: TRBV29-1; j_call: TRBJ1-2; clone_size: .; cdr3_nt: TGCAGCGTGCTCAGGGTGGGGTCCTATGGCTACACCTTC; cdr3_aa: CSVLRVGSYGYTF
cdr3_length: 14; d_call: TRBD2; v_call: TRBV10-3; j_call: TRBJ2-5; clone_size: .; cdr3_nt: TGTGCCATCAACCGGGGGGGCCCCCAAGAGACCCAGTACTTC; cdr3_aa: CAINRGGPQETQYF
cdr3_length: 15; d_call: .; v_call: TRBV6-5; j_call: TRBJ1-1; clone_size: .; cdr3_nt: TGTGCCAGCACCAGTCCCTCCGGGGCCTACACTGAAGCTTTCTTT; cdr3_aa: CASTSPSGAYTEAFF
cdr3_length: 13; d_call: .; v_call: TRBV6-6; j_call: TRBJ2-2; clone_size: many; cdr3_nt: TGTGCCAGCAGTTACGCCGAAACCGGGGAGCTGTTTTTT; cdr3_aa: CASSYAETGELFF